This T cell receptor beta chain emerged from a study of T cell repertoires in cytomegalovirus infection. Using its own MiXCR run on the reads, TCRdb lists one record per CDR3 protein. The table lists 65,000 to 90,000 distinct CDR3 sequences, over 3.5% of them singletons. This clonotype was detected many times. This sequence originates from a human donor in good health (CMV status not recorded). Some clones in this sample may be carry-over from other donors' samples. The sequenced material came from PBMCs.

The CDR3, as DNA: TGTGCCAGCAGCTTGGGCCCAGCTGAAGCGGGGGGGCAGAAGGGCGAGCAGTACTTC. Residues: CASSLGPAEAGGQKGEQYF. The chain couples TRBV7-2 to TRBJ2-7; 10 bases match TRBD2. Germline loops: CDR1 SGHTA, CDR2 FQGNSA. The CDR3 is 19 residues long. Trimming took 3 bases from V and 6 from J; bases not matched to a gene: 20.